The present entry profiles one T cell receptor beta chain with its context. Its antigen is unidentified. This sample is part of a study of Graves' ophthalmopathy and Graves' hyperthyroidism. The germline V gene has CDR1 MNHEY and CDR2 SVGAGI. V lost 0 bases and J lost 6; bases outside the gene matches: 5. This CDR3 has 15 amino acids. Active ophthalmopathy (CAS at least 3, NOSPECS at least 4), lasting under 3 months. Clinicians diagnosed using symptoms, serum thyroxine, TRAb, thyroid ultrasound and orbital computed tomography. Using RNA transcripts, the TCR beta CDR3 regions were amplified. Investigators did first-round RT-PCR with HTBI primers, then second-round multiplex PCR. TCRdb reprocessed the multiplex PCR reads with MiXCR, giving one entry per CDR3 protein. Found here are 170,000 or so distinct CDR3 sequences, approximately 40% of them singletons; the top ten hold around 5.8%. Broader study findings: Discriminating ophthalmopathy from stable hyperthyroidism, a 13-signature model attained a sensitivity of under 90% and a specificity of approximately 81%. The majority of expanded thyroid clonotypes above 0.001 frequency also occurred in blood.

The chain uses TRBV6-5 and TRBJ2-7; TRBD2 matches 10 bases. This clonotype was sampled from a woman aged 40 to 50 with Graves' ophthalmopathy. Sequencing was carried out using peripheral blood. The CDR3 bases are TGTGCCAGCAGTTACTCCCCGGGACTAGCGACCGAGCAGTACTTC. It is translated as CASSYSPGLATEQYF.